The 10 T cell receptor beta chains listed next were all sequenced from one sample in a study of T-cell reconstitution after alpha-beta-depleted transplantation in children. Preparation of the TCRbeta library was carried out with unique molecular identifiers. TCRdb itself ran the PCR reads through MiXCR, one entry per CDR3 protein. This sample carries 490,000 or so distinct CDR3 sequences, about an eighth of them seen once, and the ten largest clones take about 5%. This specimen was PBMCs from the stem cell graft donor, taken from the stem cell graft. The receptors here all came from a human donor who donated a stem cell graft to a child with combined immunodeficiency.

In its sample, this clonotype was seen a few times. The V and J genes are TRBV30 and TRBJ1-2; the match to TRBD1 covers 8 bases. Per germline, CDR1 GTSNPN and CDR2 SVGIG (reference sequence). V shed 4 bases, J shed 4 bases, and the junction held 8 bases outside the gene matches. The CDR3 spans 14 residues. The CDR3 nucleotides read TGTGCCTGGAATGGACAGGGAGGGGGCTATGGCTACACCTTC. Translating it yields CAWNGQGGGYGYTF.

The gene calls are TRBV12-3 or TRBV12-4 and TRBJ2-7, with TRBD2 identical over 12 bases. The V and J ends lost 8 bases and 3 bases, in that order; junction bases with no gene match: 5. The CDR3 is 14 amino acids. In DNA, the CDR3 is TGTGCCAGCCAACTAGCGGGGGGCCGCTACGAGCAGTACTTC. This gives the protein CASQLAGGRYEQYF.

This CDR3 is CASSRGGRNYGYTF. Here the CDR3 DNA reads TGTGCCAGCAGCCGGGGTGGCAGGAACTATGGCTACACCTTC. The V gene is TRBV3-1, the J gene TRBJ1-2; D gene unclear. The V end was cut by 4 bases, the J end by 2 bases, with 11 bases between. CDR1 is LGHDT, CDR2 YNNKEL, per germline (reference sequence). The CDR3 consists of 14 residues.

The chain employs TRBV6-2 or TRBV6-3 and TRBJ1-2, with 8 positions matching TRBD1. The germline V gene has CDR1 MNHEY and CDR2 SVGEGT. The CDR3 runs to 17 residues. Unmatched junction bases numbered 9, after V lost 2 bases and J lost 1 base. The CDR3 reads CASSYPKTGAVNYGYTF. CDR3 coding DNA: TGTGCCAGCAGTTACCCCAAGACAGGGGCCGTTAACTATGGCTACACCTTC.

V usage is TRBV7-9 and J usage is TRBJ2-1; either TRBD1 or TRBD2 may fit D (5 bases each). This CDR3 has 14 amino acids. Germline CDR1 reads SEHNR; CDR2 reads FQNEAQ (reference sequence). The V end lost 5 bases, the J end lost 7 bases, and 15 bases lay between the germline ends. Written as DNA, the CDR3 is TGTGCCAGCAGCCACGGGGCGGGCCTTAATGAGCAGTTCTTC. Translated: CASSHGAGLNEQFF.

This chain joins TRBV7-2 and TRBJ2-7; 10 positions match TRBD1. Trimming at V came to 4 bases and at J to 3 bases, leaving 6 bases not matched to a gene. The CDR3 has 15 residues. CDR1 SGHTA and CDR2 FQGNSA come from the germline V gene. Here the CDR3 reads CASSSDRGHIYEQYF. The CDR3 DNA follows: TGTGCCAGCAGCTCCGACAGGGGGCATATCTACGAGCAGTACTTC. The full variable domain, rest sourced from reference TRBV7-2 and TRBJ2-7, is GAGVSQSPSNKVTEKGKDVELRCDPISGHTALYWYRQSLGQGLEFLIYFQGNSAPDKSGLPSDRFSAERTGGSVSTLTIQRTQQEDSAVYLCASSSDRGHIYEQYFGPGTRLTVT.

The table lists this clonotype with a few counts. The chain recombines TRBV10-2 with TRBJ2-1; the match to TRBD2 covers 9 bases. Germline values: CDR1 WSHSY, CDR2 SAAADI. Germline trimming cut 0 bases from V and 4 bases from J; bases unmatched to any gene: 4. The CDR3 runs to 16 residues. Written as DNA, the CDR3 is TGCGCCAGCAGTGAGTCTCGGCGGGGGGGATACAATGAGCAGTTCTTC. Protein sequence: CASSESRRGGYNEQFF.

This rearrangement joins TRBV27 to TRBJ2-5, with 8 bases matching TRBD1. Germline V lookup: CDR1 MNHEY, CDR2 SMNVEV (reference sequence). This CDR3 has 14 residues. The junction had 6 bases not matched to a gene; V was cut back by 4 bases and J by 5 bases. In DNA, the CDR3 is TGTGCCAGCAGTTGGACAGGGTTAGGGGAGACCCAGTACTTC. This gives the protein CASSWTGLGETQYF.

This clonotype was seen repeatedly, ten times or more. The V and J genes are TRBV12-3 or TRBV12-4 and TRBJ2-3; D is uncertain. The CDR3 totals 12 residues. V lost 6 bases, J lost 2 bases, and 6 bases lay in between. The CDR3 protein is CASSLHTDTQYF. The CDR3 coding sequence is TGTGCCAGCAGCCTCCACACAGATACGCAGTATTTT.

The CDR3 loop is CASSYSRASGPVTQYF. The CDR3 DNA is TGTGCCAGCAGTTACTCGAGGGCTAGCGGGCCCGTTACGCAGTATTTT. The genes are TRBV6-5 and TRBJ2-3, with 8 bases identical to TRBD2. CDR1 is MNHEY and CDR2 is SVGAGI in the germline V gene. Losses at the gene ends were 0 bases for V and 8 bases for J; bases not matched to a gene: 10. The length of the CDR3 is 16 residues.